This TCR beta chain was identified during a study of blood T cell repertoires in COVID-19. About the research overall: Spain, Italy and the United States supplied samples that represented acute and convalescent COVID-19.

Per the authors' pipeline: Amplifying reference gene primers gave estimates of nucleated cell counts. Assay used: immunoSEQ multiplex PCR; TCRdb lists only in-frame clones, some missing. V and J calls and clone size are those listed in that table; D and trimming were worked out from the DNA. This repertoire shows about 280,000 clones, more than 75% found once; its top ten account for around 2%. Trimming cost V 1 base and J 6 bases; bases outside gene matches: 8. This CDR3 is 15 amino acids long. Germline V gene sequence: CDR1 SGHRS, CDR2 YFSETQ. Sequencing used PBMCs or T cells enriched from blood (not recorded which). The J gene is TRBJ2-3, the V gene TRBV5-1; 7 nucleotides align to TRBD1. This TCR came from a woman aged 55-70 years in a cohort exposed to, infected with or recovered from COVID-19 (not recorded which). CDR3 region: CASSLSIGGSDTQYF. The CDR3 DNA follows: TGCGCCAGCAGCTTGTCGATAGGGGGCTCTGATACGCAGTATTTT.